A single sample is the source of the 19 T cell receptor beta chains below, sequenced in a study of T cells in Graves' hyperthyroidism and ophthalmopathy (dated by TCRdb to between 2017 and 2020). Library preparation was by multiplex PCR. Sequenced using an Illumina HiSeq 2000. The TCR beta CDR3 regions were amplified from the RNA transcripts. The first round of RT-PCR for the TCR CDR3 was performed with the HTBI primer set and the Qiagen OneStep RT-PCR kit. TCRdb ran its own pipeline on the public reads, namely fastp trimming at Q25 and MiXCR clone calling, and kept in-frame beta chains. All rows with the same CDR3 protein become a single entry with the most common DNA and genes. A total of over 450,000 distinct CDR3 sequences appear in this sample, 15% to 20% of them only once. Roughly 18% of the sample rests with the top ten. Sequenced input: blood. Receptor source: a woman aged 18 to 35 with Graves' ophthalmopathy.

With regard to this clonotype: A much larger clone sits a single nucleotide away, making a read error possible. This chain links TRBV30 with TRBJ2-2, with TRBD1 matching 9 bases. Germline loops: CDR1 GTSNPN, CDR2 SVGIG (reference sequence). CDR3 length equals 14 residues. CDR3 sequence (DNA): TGTGCCTGGGACGGACAGGGGAACACCAGGGAGCTGTTTTTT. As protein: CAWDGQGNTRELFF.

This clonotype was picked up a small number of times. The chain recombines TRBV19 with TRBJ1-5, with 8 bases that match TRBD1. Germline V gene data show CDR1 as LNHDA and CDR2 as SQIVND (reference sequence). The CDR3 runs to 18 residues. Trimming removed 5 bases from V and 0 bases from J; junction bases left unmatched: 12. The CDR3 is CASSFIQDRDYSNQPQHF. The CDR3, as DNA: TGTGCCAGTAGTTTCATTCAGGACAGGGACTATAGCAATCAGCCCCAGCATTTT.

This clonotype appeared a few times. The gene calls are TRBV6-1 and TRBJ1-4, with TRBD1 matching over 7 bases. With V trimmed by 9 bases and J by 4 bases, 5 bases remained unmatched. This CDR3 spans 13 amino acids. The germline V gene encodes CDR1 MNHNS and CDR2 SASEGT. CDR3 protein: CASETGYNEKLFF. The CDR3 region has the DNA TGTGCCAGTGAGACAGGGTATAATGAAAAACTGTTTTTT.

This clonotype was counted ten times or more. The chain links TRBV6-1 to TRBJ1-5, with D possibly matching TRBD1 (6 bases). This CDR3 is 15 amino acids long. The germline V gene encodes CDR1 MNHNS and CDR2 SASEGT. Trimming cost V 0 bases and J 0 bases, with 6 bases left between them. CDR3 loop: CASSEAGHSNQPQHF. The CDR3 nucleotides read TGTGCCAGCAGTGAAGCGGGACATAGCAATCAGCCCCAGCATTTT.

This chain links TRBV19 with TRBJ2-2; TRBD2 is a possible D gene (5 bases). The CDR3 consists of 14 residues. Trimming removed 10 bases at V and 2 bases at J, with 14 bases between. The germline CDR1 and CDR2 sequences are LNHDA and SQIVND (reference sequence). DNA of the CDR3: TGTGCCACCGTAAGCGGAGGCAACACCGGGGAGCTGTTTTTT. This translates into CATVSGGNTGELFF.

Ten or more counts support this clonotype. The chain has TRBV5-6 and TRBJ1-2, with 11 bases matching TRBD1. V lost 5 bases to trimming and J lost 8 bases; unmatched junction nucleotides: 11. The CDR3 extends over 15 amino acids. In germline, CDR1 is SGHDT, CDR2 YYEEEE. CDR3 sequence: CASSHTTGQGAGYTF. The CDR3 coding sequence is TGTGCCAGCAGTCATACGACCGGACAGGGGGCAGGCTACACCTTC.

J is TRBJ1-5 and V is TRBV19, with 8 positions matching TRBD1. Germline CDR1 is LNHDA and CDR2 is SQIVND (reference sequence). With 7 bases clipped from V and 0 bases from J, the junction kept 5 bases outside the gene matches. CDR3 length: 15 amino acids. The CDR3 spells CASTTGTGSNQPQHF. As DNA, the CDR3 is TGTGCCAGTACCACCGGGACAGGTAGCAATCAGCCCCAGCATTTT. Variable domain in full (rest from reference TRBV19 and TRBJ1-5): DGGITQSPKYLFRKEGQNVTLSCEQNLNHDAMYWYRQDPGQGLRLIYYSQIVNDFQKGDIAEGYSVSREKKESFPLTVTSAQKNPTAFYLCASTTGTGSNQPQHFGDGTRLSIL.

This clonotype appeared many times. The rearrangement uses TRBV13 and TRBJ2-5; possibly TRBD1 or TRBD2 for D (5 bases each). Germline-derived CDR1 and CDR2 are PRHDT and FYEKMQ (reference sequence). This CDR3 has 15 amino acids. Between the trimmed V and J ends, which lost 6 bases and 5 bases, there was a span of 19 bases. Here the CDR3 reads CASSLGTEHGETQYF. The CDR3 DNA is TGTGCCAGCAGTCTAGGGACGGAACATGGGGAGACCCAGTACTTC.

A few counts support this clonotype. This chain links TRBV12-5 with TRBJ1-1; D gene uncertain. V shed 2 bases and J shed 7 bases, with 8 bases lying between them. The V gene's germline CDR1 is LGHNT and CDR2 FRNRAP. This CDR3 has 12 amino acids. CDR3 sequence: CASGLSGFEAFF. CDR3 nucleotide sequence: TGTGCTAGTGGTTTGTCAGGATTTGAAGCTTTCTTT. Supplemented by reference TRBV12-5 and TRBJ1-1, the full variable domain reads DARVTQTPRHKVTEMGQEVTMRCQPILGHNTVFWYRQTMMQGLELLAYFRNRAPLDDSGMPKDRFSAEMPDATLATLKIQPSEPRDSAVYFCASGLSGFEAFFGQGTRLTVV.

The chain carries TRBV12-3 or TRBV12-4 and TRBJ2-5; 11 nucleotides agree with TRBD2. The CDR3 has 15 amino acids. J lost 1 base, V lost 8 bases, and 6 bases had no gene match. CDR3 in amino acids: CASAGGTSGQETQYF. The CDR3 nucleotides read TGTGCCAGCGCCGGTGGGACTAGCGGCCAAGAGACCCAGTACTTC.

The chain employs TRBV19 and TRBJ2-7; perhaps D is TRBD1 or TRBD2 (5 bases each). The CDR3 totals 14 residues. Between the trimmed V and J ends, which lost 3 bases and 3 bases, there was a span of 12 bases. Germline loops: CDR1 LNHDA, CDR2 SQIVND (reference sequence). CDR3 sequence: CASSISGASYEQYF. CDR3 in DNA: TGTGCCAGTAGTATTTCCGGGGCAAGCTACGAGCAGTACTTC.

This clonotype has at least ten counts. The CDR3 DNA reads TGTGCCAGCAGTTATGCGGGCGGGGGTAGCACAGATACGCAGTATTTT. This gives the protein CASSYAGGGSTDTQYF. The gene calls are TRBV28 and TRBJ2-3; 7 nucleotides align to TRBD2. This CDR3 has 16 amino acids. The J segment lost 0 bases and the V segment lost 4 bases, leaving 7 bases of the junction unmatched. Germline loops: CDR1 MDHEN, CDR2 SYDVKM.

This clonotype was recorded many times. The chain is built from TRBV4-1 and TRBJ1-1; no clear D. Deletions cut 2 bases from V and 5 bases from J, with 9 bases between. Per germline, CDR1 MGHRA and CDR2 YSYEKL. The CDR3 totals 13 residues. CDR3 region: CASSQWGRTEAFF. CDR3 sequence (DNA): TGCGCCAGCAGCCAATGGGGAAGGACTGAAGCTTTCTTT.

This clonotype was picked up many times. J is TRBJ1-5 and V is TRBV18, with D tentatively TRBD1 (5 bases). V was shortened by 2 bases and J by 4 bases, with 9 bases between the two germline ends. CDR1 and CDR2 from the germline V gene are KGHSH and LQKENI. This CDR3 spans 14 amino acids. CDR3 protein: CASSPGALNQPQHF. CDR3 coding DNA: TGTGCCAGCTCACCAGGGGCCTTGAATCAGCCCCAGCATTTT.

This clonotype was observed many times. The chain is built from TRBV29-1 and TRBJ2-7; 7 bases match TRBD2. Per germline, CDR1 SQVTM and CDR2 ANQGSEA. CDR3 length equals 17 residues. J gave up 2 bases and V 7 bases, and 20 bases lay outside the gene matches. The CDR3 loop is CSGLVAGADELTYEQYF. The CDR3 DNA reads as TGCAGCGGACTAGTGGCGGGAGCAGATGAATTGACCTACGAGCAGTACTTC.

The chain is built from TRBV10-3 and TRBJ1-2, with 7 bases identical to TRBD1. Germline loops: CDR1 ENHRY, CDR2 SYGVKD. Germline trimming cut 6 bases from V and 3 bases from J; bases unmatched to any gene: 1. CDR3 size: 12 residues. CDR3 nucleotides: TGTGCCATCAGCGGACAGGACTATGGCTACACCTTC. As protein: CAISGQDYGYTF.

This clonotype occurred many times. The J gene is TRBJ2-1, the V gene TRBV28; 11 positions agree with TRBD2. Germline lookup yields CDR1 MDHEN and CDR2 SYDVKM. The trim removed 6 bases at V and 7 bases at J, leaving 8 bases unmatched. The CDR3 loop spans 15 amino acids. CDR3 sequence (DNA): TGTGCCAGCAGACCCGTAGCGGGGGGGCGTAATGAGCAGTTCTTC. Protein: CASRPVAGGRNEQFF.

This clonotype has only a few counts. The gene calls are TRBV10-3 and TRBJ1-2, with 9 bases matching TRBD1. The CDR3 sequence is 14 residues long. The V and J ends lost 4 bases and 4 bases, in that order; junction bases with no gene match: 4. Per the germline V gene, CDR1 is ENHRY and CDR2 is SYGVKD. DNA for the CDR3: TGTGCCATCAGTGGCTCGACAGGGGGCTATGGCTACACCTTC. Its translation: CAISGSTGGYGYTF.

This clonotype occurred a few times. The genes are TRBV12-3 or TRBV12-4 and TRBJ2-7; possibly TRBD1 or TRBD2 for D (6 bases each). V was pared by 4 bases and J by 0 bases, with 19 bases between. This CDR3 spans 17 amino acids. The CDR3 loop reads CASSSNPGGLFSYEQYF. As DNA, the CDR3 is TGTGCCAGCAGTTCAAACCCCGGGGGCCTCTTCTCCTACGAGCAGTACTTC.